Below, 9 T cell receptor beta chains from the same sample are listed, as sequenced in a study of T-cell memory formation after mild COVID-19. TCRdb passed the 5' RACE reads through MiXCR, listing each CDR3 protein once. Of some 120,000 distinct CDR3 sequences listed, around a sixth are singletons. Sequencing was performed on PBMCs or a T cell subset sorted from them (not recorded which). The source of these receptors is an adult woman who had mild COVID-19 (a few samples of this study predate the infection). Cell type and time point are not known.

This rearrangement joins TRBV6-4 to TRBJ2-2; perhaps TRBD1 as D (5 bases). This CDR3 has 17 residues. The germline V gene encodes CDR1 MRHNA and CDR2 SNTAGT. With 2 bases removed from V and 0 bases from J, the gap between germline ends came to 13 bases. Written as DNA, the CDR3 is TGTGCCAGCAGTGACCCCCCCAGGGCCGCGAACACCGGGGAGCTGTTTTTT. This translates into CASSDPPRAANTGELFF.

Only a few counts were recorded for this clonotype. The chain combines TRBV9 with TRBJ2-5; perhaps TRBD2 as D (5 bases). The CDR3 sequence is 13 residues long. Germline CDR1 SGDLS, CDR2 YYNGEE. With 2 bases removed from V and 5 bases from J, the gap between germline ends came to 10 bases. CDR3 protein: CASSVGSGETQYF. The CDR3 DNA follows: TGTGCCAGCAGCGTTGGGTCGGGGGAGACCCAGTACTTC. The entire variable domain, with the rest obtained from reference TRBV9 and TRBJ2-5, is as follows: DSGVTQTPKHLITATGQRVTLRCSPRSGDLSVYWYQQSLDQGLQFLIQYYNGEERAKGNILERFSAQQFPDLHSELNLSSLELGDSALYFCASSVGSGETQYFGPGTRLLVL.

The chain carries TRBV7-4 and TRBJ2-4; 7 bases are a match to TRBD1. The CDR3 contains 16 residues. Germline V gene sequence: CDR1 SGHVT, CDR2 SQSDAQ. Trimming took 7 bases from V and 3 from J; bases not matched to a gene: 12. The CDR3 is CASTRQGWWVKNIQYF. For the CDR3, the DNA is TGTGCCAGCACCCGACAGGGATGGTGGGTCAAAAACATTCAGTACTTC.

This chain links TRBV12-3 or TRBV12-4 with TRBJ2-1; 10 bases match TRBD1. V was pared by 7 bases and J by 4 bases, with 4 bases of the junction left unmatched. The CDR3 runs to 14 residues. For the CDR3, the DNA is TGTGCCAGCATCGGGACAGGGGCGTACAATGAGCAGTTCTTC. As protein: CASIGTGAYNEQFF.

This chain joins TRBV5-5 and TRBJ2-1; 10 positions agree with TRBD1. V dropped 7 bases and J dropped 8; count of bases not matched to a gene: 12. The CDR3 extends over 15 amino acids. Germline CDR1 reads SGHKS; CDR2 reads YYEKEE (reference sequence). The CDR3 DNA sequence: TGTGCCAGCCTGGAGCCGGGACAGGGGATGGATGAGCAGTTCTTC. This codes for CASLEPGQGMDEQFF.

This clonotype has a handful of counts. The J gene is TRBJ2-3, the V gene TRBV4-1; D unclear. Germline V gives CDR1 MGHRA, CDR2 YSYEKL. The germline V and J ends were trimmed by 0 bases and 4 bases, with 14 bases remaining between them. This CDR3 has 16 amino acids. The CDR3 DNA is TGCGCCAGCAGCCAAGATATCTCTCAGGCCTCAGATACGCAGTATTTT. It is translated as CASSQDISQASDTQYF.

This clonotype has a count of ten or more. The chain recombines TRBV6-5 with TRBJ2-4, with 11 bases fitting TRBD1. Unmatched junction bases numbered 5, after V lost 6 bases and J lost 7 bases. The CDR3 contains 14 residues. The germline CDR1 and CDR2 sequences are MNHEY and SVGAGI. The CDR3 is CASRGQGAGNIQYF. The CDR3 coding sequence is TGTGCCAGCAGAGGACAGGGGGCAGGTAACATTCAGTACTTC.

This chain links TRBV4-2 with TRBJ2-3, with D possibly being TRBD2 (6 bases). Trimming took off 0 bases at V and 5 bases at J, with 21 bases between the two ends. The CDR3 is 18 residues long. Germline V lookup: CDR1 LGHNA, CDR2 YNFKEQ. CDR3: CASSQEYPDYSLGDTQYF. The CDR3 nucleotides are TGTGCCAGCAGCCAAGAGTACCCGGACTACTCTCTCGGAGATACGCAGTATTTT.

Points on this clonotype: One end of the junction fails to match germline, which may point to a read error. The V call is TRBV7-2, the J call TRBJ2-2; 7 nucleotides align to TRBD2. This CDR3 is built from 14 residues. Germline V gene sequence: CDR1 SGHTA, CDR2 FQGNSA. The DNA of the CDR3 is TGTGCCAGCAGCGTAAGCGGGAACGCCGGGGAGCTGTTTTTT. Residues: CASSVSGNAGELFF.